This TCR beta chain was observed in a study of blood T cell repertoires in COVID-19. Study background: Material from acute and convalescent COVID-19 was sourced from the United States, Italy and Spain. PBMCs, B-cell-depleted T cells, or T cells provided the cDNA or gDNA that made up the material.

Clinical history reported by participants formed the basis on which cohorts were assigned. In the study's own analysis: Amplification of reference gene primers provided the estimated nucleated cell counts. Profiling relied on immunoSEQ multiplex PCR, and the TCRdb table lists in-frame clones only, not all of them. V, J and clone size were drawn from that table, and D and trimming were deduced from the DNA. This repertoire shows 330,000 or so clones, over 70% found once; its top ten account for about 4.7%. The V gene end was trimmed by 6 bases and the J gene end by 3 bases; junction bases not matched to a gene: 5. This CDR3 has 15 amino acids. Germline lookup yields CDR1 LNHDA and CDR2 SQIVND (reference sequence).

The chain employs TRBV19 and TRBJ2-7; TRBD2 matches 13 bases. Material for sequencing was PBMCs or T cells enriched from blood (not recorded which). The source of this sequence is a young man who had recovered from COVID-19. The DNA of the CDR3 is TGTGCCAGTAGCCCGGGACTAGCGGGGCGCTACGAGCAGTACTTC. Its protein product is CASSPGLAGRYEQYF.